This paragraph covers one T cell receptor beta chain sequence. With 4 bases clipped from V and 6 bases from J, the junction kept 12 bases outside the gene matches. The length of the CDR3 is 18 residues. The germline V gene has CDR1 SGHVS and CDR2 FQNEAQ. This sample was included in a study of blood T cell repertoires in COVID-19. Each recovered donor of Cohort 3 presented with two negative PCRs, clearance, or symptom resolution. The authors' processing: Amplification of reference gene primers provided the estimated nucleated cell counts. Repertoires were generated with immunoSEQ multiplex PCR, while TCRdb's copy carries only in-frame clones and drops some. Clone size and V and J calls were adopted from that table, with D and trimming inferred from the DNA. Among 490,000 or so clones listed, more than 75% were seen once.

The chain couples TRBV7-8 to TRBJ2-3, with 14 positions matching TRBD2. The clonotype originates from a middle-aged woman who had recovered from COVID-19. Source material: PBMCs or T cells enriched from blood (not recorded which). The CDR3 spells CASSYRDKGLAGADTQYF. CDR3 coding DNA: TGTGCCAGCAGCTACCGAGACAAGGGACTAGCGGGAGCCGATACGCAGTATTTT.